This T cell receptor beta chain derives from a study of shared clonotypes between healthy human individuals. Study-wide results and limits: The study's rarefaction showed incomplete sorted-subset sequencing despite large depth.

Notes on this clone: What it binds is unknown.

TCRdb's table, derived via immunoSEQ multiplex PCR, lists solely in-frame clones and lacks some. The sample consists of about 1 million clones, about 70% of them appearing once. Germline assignment: CDR1 SGHRS and CDR2 YFSETQ. This CDR3 is built from 15 residues. The trim removed 3 bases at V and 1 base at J, leaving 3 bases unmatched. The chain recombines TRBV5-1 with TRBJ1-1; 10 bases align to TRBD1. The sequencing input was memory CD4+ T cells sorted from blood. Subset denoted: CD45RA-negative fraction. The sequence was obtained from a man in his late teens or twenties in good health. This CDR3 reads CASSSGQGKNTEAFF. CDR3 coding DNA: TGCGCCAGCAGCTCGGGACAGGGGAAGAACACTGAAGCTTTCTTT.